This note documents a single T cell receptor beta chain sequence. These data belong to a study of control samples from healthy donors and cancer patients. Assay used: immunoSEQ multiplex PCR; TCRdb lists only in-frame clones, some missing. The repertoire has approximately 190,000 clones, roughly nine tenths of them found once; the top ten carry approximately 2%. The CDR3 totals 13 residues. The V end was cut by 3 bases, the J end by 5 bases, with 8 bases between. CDR1 is LGHDT and CDR2 is YNNKEL in the germline V gene (reference sequence). The sample comprised blood. The chain uses TRBV3-1 (or the pseudogene TRBV3-2) and TRBJ2-1, with no clear D. This TCR came from a man aged 25 to 40 in good health. The CDR3 reads CASSQETNNEQFF. The CDR3 DNA sequence: TGTGCCAGCAGCCAGGAAACAAACAATGAGCAGTTCTTC.